This T cell receptor (beta chain) was sequenced during a study of low-dose radiotherapy and immunotherapy resistance in tumors. First-strand cDNA used TRAV- and TRBV-specific primers, covering alpha and beta chains. A roughly 19-cycle PCR with a constant-region primer and V-primer adapter amplified TCRs. TCRdb re-called the reads through MiXCR, storing one row per CDR3 protein. The top ten clones hold 5.7% of a sample with some 57,000 distinct CDR3 sequences, 25% of them seen once. Germline V gene sequence: CDR1 LNHDA, CDR2 SQIVND (reference sequence). The ends were cut back, 1 base at V and 4 bases at J, with 11 bases in the middle. This CDR3 spans 15 amino acids. This clonotype was recorded at least ten times. This sample's time point: before trial treatment.

The receptor was isolated from a male donor with prostate cancer. The V call is TRBV19, the J call TRBJ2-1, with D unresolved. The specimen comprised PBMCs, sampled before treatment. The CDR3 here is CASSIAGDSYNEQFF. The CDR3 coding sequence is TGTGCCAGTAGTATAGCCGGTGACTCATACAATGAGCAGTTCTTC.